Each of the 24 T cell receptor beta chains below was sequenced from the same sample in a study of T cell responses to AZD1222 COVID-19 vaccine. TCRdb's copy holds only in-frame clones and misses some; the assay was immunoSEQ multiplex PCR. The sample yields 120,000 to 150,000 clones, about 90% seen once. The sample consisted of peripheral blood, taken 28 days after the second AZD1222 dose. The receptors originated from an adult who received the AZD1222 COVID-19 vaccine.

CDR3 protein: CASSLPEETQSYEQYF. In DNA, the CDR3 is TGCGCCAGCAGCTTACCGGAAGAGACCCAATCCTACGAGCAGTACTTC. This chain links TRBV5-1 with TRBJ2-7; D remains ambiguous. This CDR3 has 16 amino acids. Looked up from germline, CDR1 is SGHRS and CDR2 is YFSETQ. V lost 2 bases and J 1 base, leaving 16 bases between the germline ends.

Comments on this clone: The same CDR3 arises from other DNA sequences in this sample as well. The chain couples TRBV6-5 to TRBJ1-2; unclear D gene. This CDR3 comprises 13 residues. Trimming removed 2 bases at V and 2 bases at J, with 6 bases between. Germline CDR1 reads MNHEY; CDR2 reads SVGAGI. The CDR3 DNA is TGTGCCAGCAGTTACGGTGGGAACTATGGCTACACCTTC. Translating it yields CASSYGGNYGYTF.

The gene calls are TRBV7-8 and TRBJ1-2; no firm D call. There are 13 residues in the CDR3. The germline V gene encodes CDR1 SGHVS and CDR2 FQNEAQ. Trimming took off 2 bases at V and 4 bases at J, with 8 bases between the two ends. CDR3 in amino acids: CASSLPAAYGYTF. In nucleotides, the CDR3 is TGTGCCAGCAGCTTACCGGCAGCCTATGGCTACACCTTC. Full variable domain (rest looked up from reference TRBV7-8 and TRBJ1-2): GAGVSQSPRYKVAKRGQDVALRCDPISGHVSLFWYQQALGQGPEFLTYFQNEAQLDKSGLPSDRFFAERPEGSVSTLKIQRTQQEDSAVYLCASSLPAAYGYTFGSGTRLTVV.

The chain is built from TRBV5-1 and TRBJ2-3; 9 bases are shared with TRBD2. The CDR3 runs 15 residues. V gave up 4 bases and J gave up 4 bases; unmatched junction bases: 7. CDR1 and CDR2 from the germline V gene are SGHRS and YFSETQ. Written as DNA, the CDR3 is TGCGCCAGCAGCACCTGGGTAGCGGGGGCAGATACGCAGTATTTT. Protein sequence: CASSTWVAGADTQYF.

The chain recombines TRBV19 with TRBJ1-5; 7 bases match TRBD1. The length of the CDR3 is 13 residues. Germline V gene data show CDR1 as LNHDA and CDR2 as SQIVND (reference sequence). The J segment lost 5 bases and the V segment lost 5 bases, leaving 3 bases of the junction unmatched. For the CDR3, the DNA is TGTGCCAGTAGTGGGCAGGGGGATCAGCCCCAGCATTTT. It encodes CASSGQGDQPQHF.

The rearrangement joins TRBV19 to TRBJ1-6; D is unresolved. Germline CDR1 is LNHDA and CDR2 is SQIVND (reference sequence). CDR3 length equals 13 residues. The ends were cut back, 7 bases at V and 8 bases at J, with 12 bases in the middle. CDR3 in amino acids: CASKIGAHSPLHF. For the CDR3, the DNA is TGTGCCAGTAAAATTGGAGCTCATTCACCCCTCCACTTT.

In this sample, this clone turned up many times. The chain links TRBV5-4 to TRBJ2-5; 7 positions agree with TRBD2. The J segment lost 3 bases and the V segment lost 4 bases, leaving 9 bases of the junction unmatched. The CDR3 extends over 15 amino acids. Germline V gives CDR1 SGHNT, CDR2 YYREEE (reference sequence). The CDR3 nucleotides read TGTGCCAGCAGCCCGGGCTCGGGGGGAGAAGAGACCCAGTACTTC. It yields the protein CASSPGSGGEETQYF.

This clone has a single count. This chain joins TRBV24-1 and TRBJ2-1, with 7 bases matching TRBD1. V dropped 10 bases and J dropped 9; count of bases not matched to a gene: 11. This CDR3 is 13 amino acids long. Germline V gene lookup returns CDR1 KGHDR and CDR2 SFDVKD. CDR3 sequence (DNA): TGTGCCACTTCTGCCTTCGGGACAGCTGAGCAGTTCTTC. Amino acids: CATSAFGTAEQFF.

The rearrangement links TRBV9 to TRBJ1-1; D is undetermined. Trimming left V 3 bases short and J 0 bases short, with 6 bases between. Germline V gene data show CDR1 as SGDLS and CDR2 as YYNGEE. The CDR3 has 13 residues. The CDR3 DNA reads TGTGCCAGCAGCGCCGCTATGAACACTGAAGCTTTCTTT. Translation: CASSAAMNTEAFF.

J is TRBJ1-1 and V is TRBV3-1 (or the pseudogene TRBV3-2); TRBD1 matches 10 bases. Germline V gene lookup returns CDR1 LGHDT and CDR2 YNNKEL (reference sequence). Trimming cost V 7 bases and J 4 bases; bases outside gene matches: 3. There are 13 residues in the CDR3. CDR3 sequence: CASTRDRGTEAFF. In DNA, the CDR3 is TGTGCCAGCACCCGGGACAGGGGCACTGAAGCTTTCTTT.

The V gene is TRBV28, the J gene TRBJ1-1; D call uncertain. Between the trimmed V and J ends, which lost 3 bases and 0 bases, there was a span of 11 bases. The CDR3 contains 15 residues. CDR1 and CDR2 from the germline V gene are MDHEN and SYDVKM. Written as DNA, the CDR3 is TGTGCCAGCAGTTTTGGCCAGGCATTGAACACTGAAGCTTTCTTT. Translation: CASSFGQALNTEAFF. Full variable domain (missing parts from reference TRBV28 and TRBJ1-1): DVKVTQSSRYLVKRTGEKVFLECVQDMDHENMFWYRQDPGLGLRLIYFSYDVKMKEKGDIPEGYSVSREKKERFSLILESASTNQTSMYLCASSFGQALNTEAFFGQGTRLTVV.

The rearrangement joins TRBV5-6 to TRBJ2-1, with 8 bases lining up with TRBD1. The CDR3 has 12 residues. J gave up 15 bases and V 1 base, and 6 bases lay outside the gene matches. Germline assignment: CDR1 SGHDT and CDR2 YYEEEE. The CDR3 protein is CASSLFTGQAFF. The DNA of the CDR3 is TGTGCCAGCAGCTTGTTCACGGGACAGGCGTTCTTC.

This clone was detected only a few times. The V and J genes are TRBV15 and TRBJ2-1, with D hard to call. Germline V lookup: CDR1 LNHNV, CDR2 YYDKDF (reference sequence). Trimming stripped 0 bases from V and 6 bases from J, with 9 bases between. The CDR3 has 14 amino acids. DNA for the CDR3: TGTGCCACCAGCAGAGAGGTGGAGATCAATGAGCAGTTCTTC. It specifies CATSREVEINEQFF.

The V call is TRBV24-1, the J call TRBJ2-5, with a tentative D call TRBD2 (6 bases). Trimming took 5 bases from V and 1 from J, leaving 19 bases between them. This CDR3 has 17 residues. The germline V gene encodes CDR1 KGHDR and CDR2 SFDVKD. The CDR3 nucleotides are TGTGCCACCAGTGCTTATGGGGACTCACGCACCCAAGAGACCCAGTACTTC. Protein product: CATSAYGDSRTQETQYF.

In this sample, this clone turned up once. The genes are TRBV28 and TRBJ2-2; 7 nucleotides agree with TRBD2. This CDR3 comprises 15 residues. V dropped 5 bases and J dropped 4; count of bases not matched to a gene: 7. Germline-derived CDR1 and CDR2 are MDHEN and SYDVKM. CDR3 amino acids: CASSDLSGVTGELFF. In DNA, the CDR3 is TGTGCCAGCAGTGACCTAAGCGGGGTCACCGGGGAGCTGTTTTTT.

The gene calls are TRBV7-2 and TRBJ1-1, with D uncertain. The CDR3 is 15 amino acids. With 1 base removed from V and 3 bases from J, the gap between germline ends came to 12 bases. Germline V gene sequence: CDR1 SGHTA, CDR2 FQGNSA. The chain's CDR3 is CASSLVPNGDTEAFF. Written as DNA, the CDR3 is TGTGCCAGCAGCTTAGTTCCCAACGGCGACACTGAAGCTTTCTTT.

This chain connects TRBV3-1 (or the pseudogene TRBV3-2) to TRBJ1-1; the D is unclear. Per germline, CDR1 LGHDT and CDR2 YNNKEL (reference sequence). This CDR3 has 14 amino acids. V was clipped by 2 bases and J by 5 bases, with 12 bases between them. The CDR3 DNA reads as TGTGCCAGCAGCCAATCTCGGCGAGGTACTGAAGCTTTCTTT. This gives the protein CASSQSRRGTEAFF.

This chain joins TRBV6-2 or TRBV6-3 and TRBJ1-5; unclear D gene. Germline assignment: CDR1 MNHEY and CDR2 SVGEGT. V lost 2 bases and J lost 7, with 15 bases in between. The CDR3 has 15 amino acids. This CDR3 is CASSYISPPGQPQHF. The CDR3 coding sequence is TGTGCCAGCAGTTACATTTCCCCGCCTGGACAGCCCCAGCATTTT.

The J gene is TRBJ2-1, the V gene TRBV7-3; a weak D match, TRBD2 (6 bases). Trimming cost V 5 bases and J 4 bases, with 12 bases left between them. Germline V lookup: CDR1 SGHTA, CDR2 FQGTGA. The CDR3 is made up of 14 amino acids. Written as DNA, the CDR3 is TGTGCCAGCAGCCACGGGGGACTTTACAATGAGCAGTTCTTC. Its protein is CASSHGGLYNEQFF. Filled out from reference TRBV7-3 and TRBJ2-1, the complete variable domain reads GAGVSQTPSNKVTEKGKYVELRCDPISGHTALYWYRQSLGQGPEFLIYFQGTGAADDSGLPNDRFFAVRPEGSVSTLKIQRTERGDSAVYLCASSHGGLYNEQFFGPGTRLTVL.

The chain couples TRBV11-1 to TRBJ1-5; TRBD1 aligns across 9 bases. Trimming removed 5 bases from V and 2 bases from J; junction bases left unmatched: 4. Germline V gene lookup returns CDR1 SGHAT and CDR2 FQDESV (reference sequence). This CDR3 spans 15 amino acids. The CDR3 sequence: CASSEGQGGNQPQHF. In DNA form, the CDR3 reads TGTGCCAGCAGCGAGGGACAGGGAGGCAATCAGCCCCAGCATTTT.

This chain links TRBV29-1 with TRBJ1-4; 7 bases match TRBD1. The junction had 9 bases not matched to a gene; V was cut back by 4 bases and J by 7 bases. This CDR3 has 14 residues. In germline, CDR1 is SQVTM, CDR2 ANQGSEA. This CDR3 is CSVGWSRGSEKLFF. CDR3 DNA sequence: TGCAGCGTTGGGTGGAGCAGGGGGAGTGAAAAACTGTTTTTT.

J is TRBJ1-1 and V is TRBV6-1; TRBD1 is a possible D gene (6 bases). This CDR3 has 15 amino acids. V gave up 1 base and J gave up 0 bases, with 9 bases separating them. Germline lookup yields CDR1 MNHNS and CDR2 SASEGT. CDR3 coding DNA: TGTGCCAGCAGTGAAGTGGGGGGCATGAACACTGAAGCTTTCTTT. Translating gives CASSEVGGMNTEAFF.

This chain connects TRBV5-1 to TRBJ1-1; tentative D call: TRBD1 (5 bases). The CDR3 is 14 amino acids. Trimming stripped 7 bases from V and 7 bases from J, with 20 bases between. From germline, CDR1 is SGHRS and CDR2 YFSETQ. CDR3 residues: CASGEQAGGVEAFF. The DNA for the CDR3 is TGCGCCAGCGGCGAACAGGCCGGGGGAGTTGAAGCTTTCTTT.

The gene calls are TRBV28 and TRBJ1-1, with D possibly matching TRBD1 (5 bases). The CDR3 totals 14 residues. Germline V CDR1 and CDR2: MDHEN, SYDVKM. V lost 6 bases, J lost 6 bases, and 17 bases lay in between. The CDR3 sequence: CASSDVRGESEAFF. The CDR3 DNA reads TGTGCCAGCAGCGACGTCCGGGGGGAGTCTGAAGCTTTCTTT.